Listed here are 26 T cell receptor beta chains from one sample, sequenced in a study of identical twins. A single record per CDR3 protein comes from TCRdb applying MiXCR to the 5' RACE reads. This table holds around 960,000 distinct CDR3 sequences, 9% to 15% found once. This sample also appeared in a second study, on yellow fever vaccine responses in identical twins.

Sequencing input: PBMCs. Every receptor here comes from a woman under 30 in good health.

The chain is built from TRBV20-1 and TRBJ2-3; D is possibly TRBD2 (6 bases). CDR1 DFQATT and CDR2 SNEGSKA come from the germline V gene (reference sequence). This CDR3 has 13 residues. V was shortened by 3 bases and J by 2 bases, with 9 bases between the two germline ends. The CDR3 DNA reads TGCAGTGCTAGGGGGACTTACACAGATACGCAGTATTTT. The encoded protein is CSARGTYTDTQYF.

In its sample, this clonotype was seen a few times. The V gene is TRBV7-6, the J gene TRBJ2-5, with D perhaps being TRBD1 or TRBD2 (6 bases each). The CDR3 spans 17 residues. Germline assignment: CDR1 SGHVS and CDR2 FNYEAQ. Trimming pared 3 bases from V and 2 bases from J, leaving 19 bases between. The CDR3, as DNA: TGTGCCAGCAGCTTGGGTTTCCAGGGGACTCTACAAGAGACCCAGTACTTC. Its translation: CASSLGFQGTLQETQYF.

V usage is TRBV12-3 or TRBV12-4 and J usage is TRBJ1-1; 8 nucleotides match TRBD1. The CDR3 has 13 amino acids. J gave up 5 bases and V 6 bases, and 5 bases lay outside the gene matches. In DNA form, the CDR3 reads TGTGCCAGCAGCCCGACAGGGGCGACTGAAGCTTTCTTT. The encoded protein is CASSPTGATEAFF.

The chain is built from TRBV6-1 and TRBJ2-7, with 7 bases identical to TRBD2. The CDR3 loop spans 14 amino acids. The J segment lost 2 bases and the V segment lost 7 bases, leaving 8 bases of the junction unmatched. Per the germline V gene, CDR1 is MNHNS and CDR2 is SASEGT. The DNA of the CDR3 is TGTGCCAGCAAACAAGCGGGGAAAACCTACGAGCAGTACGTC. This encodes CASKQAGKTYEQYV.

J is TRBJ2-3 and V is TRBV7-8; TRBD2 matches 11 bases. CDR1 is SGHVS and CDR2 is FQNEAQ in the germline V gene. The CDR3 runs 16 residues. V dropped 6 bases and J dropped 1; count of bases not matched to a gene: 6. CDR3 residues: CASSRSGRGGTDTQYF. CDR3 in DNA: TGTGCCAGCAGTCGTAGCGGGAGGGGGGGCACAGATACGCAGTATTTT.

The rearrangement links TRBV5-1 to TRBJ2-5; no reliable D call. This CDR3 has 16 residues. Looked up from germline, CDR1 is SGHRS and CDR2 is YFSETQ. Trimming took 4 bases from V and 2 from J, leaving 18 bases between them. The CDR3 region has the DNA TGCGCCAGCAGCCCACCCCTCGGTGGCGGACAAGAGACCCAGTACTTC. It specifies CASSPPLGGGQETQYF.

The chain carries TRBV7-9 and TRBJ1-5; D is perhaps TRBD1 (5 bases). V was trimmed by 3 bases and J by 4 bases, leaving 7 bases between them. CDR1 is SEHNR and CDR2 is FQNEAQ in the germline V gene (reference sequence). This CDR3 has 13 amino acids. The CDR3 reads CASSFRQNQPQHF. CDR3 sequence (DNA): TGTGCCAGCAGCTTCCGACAGAATCAGCCCCAGCATTTT.

This clonotype was detected many times. The chain couples TRBV4-1 to TRBJ2-3; 8 bases align to TRBD2. The CDR3 loop spans 16 amino acids. V shed 4 bases and J 2 bases; nucleotides not matched to a gene: 8. Per the germline V gene, CDR1 is MGHRA and CDR2 is YSYEKL. This chain's CDR3 is CASSPRVAGYTDTQYF. CDR3 DNA: TGCGCCAGCAGCCCCCGGGTAGCGGGATACACAGATACGCAGTATTTT.

V is TRBV15 and J is TRBJ2-3; D remains unclear. This CDR3 contains 13 residues. Trimming took 1 base from V and 7 from J, leaving 9 bases between them. The germline V gene has CDR1 LNHNV and CDR2 YYDKDF (reference sequence). CDR3 sequence (DNA): TGTGCCACCAGCAGAGGAAGCACTAATACGCAGTATTTT. The encoded protein is CATSRGSTNTQYF.

This clonotype was seen only a few times. This chain connects TRBV7-2 to TRBJ2-1; D is possibly TRBD1 (5 bases). Trimming took off 1 base at V and 2 bases at J, with 9 bases between the two ends. Germline V gives CDR1 SGHTA, CDR2 FQGNSA. This CDR3 has 15 residues. The CDR3 spells CASSLDRRTYNEQFF. For the CDR3, the DNA is TGTGCCAGCAGCTTAGACAGGCGGACCTACAATGAGCAGTTCTTC.

This clonotype was seen more than once but under ten times. The rearrangement uses TRBV11-2 and TRBJ1-2, with TRBD1 identical over 7 bases. Germline V gene lookup returns CDR1 SGHAT and CDR2 FQNNGV. V gave up 5 bases and J gave up 4 bases; unmatched junction bases: 13. The CDR3 runs 16 residues. CDR3: CASSPDFRQGAYGYTF. In DNA, the CDR3 is TGTGCCAGCAGCCCCGATTTCCGACAGGGAGCCTATGGCTACACCTTC.

The sample holds a few counts of this clonotype. CDR3 region: CASSQDAKGNEQFF. CDR3 DNA sequence: TGCGCCAGCAGCCAAGATGCGAAGGGAAATGAGCAGTTCTTC. The rearrangement uses TRBV4-1 and TRBJ2-1; D gene uncertain. V was pared by 0 bases and J by 7 bases, with 10 bases between. The germline gives CDR1 MGHRA, CDR2 YSYEKL. CDR3 length: 14 residues.

This clonotype was recorded a few times. The chain uses TRBV27 and TRBJ1-1; D call uncertain. This CDR3 has 12 residues. The germline gives CDR1 MNHEY, CDR2 SMNVEV (reference sequence). V lost 6 bases and J 1 base, leaving 6 bases between the germline ends. The DNA for the CDR3 is TGTGCCAGCAGGCCAGGGAACACTGAAGCTTTCTTT. Translation: CASRPGNTEAFF.

The V and J genes are TRBV27 and TRBJ1-1; D unclear. The V end lost 3 bases, the J end lost 1 base, and 12 bases lay between the germline ends. The germline V gene encodes CDR1 MNHEY and CDR2 SMNVEV (reference sequence). This CDR3 contains 15 residues. DNA for the CDR3: TGTGCCAGCAGTTTCTCGCAGACCTCGAACACTGAAGCTTTCTTT. Encoded protein: CASSFSQTSNTEAFF.

CDR3 amino acids: CASSKTTGTGASGANVLTF. CDR3 nucleotides: TGCGCCAGCAGCAAAACGACCGGGACAGGGGCCTCTGGGGCCAACGTCCTGACTTTC. The V call is TRBV5-1, the J call TRBJ2-6, with 10 nucleotides matching TRBD1. The CDR3 totals 19 residues. From germline, CDR1 is SGHRS and CDR2 YFSETQ. The V segment lost 4 bases and the J segment 0 bases; nucleotides outside the gene matches: 10.

The chain recombines TRBV4-2 with TRBJ2-7, with a possible D match to TRBD2 (5 bases). The germline CDR1 and CDR2 sequences are LGHNA and YNFKEQ. Trimming removed 1 base from V and 3 bases from J, with 10 bases in between. The CDR3 extends over 14 amino acids. The CDR3 DNA follows: TGTGCCAGCAGCCAAGCCGGAGGAGGCTACGAGCAGTACTTC. This codes for CASSQAGGGYEQYF.

The rearrangement links TRBV7-6 to TRBJ1-1; no clear D. Looked up from germline, CDR1 is SGHVS and CDR2 is FNYEAQ. This CDR3 has 13 residues. Trimming pared 5 bases from V and 1 base from J, leaving 8 bases between. CDR3 nucleotides: TGTGCCAGCAGCACACAGCCGAACACTGAAGCTTTCTTT. This translates into CASSTQPNTEAFF.

The chain is built from TRBV4-2 and TRBJ2-1; D assignment may be TRBD1 or TRBD2 (5 bases each). The CDR3 has 17 amino acids. Trimming stripped 0 bases from V and 4 bases from J, with 16 bases between. Germline CDR1 reads LGHNA; CDR2 reads YNFKEQ. CDR3 protein: CASSQDGGDLRYNEQFF. The DNA of the CDR3 is TGTGCCAGCAGCCAAGATGGTGGGGACCTACGATACAATGAGCAGTTCTTC.

Only a few counts were recorded for this clonotype. This chain's CDR3 is CASVREGGQETQYF. The CDR3 DNA reads as TGTGCCAGCGTGCGGGAAGGCGGACAAGAGACCCAGTACTTC. This sequence joins TRBV2 and TRBJ2-5, with D perhaps matching TRBD2 (6 bases). Germline CDR1 and CDR2: SNHLY and FYNNEI. This CDR3 contains 14 residues. V lost 8 bases and J lost 2, with 15 bases in between. The whole variable domain, remainder taken from reference TRBV2 and TRBJ2-5, is EPEVTQTPSHQVTQMGQEVILRCVPISNHLYFYWYRQILGQKVEFLVSFYNNEISEKSEIFDDQFSVERPDGSNFTLKIRSTKLEDSAMYFCASVREGGQETQYFGPGTRLLVL.

This clonotype was detected many times. This chain uses TRBV2 with TRBJ2-3, with D unclear. This CDR3 is 11 amino acids long. Trimming cost V 6 bases and J 5 bases, with 6 bases left between them. CDR1 is SNHLY, CDR2 FYNNEI, per germline. Here the CDR3 DNA reads TGTGCCAGCAGGCGGCAAGATACGCAGTATTTT. It codes for CASRRQDTQYF.

In this sample, this clonotype turned up many times. V usage is TRBV7-8 and J usage is TRBJ1-5; D gene unclear. The CDR3 is 15 residues long. Trimming shortened V by 1 base and J by 3 bases, and 10 bases separated the two germline ends. The germline CDR1 and CDR2 sequences are SGHVS and FQNEAQ. CDR3 bases: TGTGCCAGCAGCTTAGAGTCAGGATTCAATCAGCCCCAGCATTTT. Translating it yields CASSLESGFNQPQHF.

This clonotype was observed a handful of times. The chain employs TRBV20-1 and TRBJ1-2; a weak D match, TRBD1 (6 bases). Trimming took 6 bases from V and 8 from J, leaving 22 bases between them. This CDR3 contains 14 residues. Germline V gene sequence: CDR1 DFQATT, CDR2 SNEGSKA (reference sequence). CDR3 nucleotide sequence: TGCAGTGCCCCGGGGGGGGACACCCCGCGGGGCTACACCTTC. Its translation is CSAPGGDTPRGYTF.

This clonotype occurred a few times. The rearrangement uses TRBV2 and TRBJ2-7; TRBD1 agrees at 7 bases. The CDR3 totals 13 residues. Germline trimming cut 6 bases from V and 5 bases from J; bases unmatched to any gene: 7. The germline V gene encodes CDR1 SNHLY and CDR2 FYNNEI. In DNA, the CDR3 is TGTGCCAGCAGGGACAGGCTGGGGGACGAGCAGTACTTC. This sequence encodes CASRDRLGDEQYF. Drawing the rest from reference TRBV2 and TRBJ2-7, the complete variable domain is EPEVTQTPSHQVTQMGQEVILRCVPISNHLYFYWYRQILGQKVEFLVSFYNNEISEKSEIFDDQFSVERPDGSNFTLKIRSTKLEDSAMYFCASRDRLGDEQYFGPGTRLTVT.

This clonotype was counted a few times. The chain couples TRBV7-3 to TRBJ2-1; 9 nucleotides agree with TRBD2. The V gene's germline CDR1 is SGHTA and CDR2 FQGTGA. V lost 0 bases to trimming and J lost 8 bases; unmatched junction nucleotides: 8. This CDR3 has 16 amino acids. Written as DNA, the CDR3 is TGTGCCAGCAGCTTAACTAGCGGGGGAAACTTCCATGAGCAGTTCTTC. Its translation is CASSLTSGGNFHEQFF.

Comments on this clonotype: Since a much larger clone is just one base distant, this may be a read error. This chain uses TRBV5-1 with TRBJ2-7; TRBD1 agrees at 9 bases. The CDR3 has 14 amino acids. Germline CDR1 is SGHRS and CDR2 is YFSETQ. The CDR3 here is CASSPGTGSSEQHF. The CDR3 DNA is TGCGCCAGCAGCCCTGGGACAGGGTCCTCCGAGCAGCACTTC.

The chain is built from TRBV7-8 and TRBJ2-3, with D unclear. CDR1 is SGHVS and CDR2 is FQNEAQ in the germline V gene. CDR3 length: 16 amino acids. Trimming removed 6 bases from V and 1 base from J, with 17 bases in between. This CDR3 reads CASRPLGPFRTDTQYF. DNA of the CDR3: TGTGCCAGCAGACCCCTAGGTCCCTTCCGCACAGATACGCAGTATTTT.